The 21 T cell receptor beta chains in this list originate from one sample, sequenced in a study of blood T cell repertoires in COVID-19. Repertoires were generated with immunoSEQ multiplex PCR, while TCRdb's copy carries only in-frame clones and drops some. Of about 380,000 clones detected, 90% appear once; the ten largest clones hold about 7%. The sample comprised peripheral blood. These receptors were obtained from a man between 18 and 35 years old with active or convalescent COVID-19.

The chain links TRBV28 to TRBJ1-3; 9 positions agree with TRBD1. Germline V CDR1 and CDR2: MDHEN, SYDVKM. V lost 6 bases and J lost 2; bases outside the gene matches: 5. The CDR3 consists of 15 residues. This CDR3 reads CASSLQGAAGNTIYF. CDR3 nucleotides: TGTGCCAGCAGCCTACAGGGGGCCGCTGGAAACACCATATATTTT.

Only a few counts were recorded for this clone. The rearrangement links TRBV19 to TRBJ2-1, with 11 positions matching TRBD2. V dropped 6 bases and J dropped 8; count of bases not matched to a gene: 9. The length of the CDR3 is 15 residues. Germline V gene sequence: CDR1 LNHDA, CDR2 SQIVND (reference sequence). The CDR3, as DNA: TGTGCCAGTAGCCTAACTAGCGGGAGATTAGATGAGCAGTTCTTC. Translation: CASSLTSGRLDEQFF.

This rearrangement joins TRBV3-1 (or the pseudogene TRBV3-2) to TRBJ2-7, with 11 bases lining up with TRBD1. The CDR3 is 15 residues long. Looked up from germline, CDR1 is LGHDT and CDR2 is YNNKEL (reference sequence). The V and J ends lost 4 bases and 5 bases, in that order; junction bases with no gene match: 7. CDR3: CASSLWTGGFHEQYF. For the CDR3, the DNA is TGTGCCAGCAGCCTTTGGACAGGGGGCTTCCACGAGCAGTACTTC.

This clone appeared a single time. The rearrangement uses TRBV5-6 and TRBJ2-7, with 10 bases aligning to TRBD1. CDR1 SGHDT and CDR2 YYEEEE come from the germline V gene. Germline trimming cut 3 bases from V and 6 bases from J; bases unmatched to any gene: 9. The CDR3 has 15 amino acids. Here the CDR3 DNA reads TGTGCCAGCAGCTCGCCGGGACAGGGGAGCCTCGAGCAGTACTTC. It specifies CASSSPGQGSLEQYF.

Remarks on this clone: The same CDR3 can be traced to other DNA sequences in this sample. The rearrangement links TRBV24-1 to TRBJ2-3; 7 nucleotides match TRBD1. Trimming took 4 bases from V and 2 from J; bases not matched to a gene: 5. The CDR3 contains 15 residues. Germline CDR1 KGHDR, CDR2 SFDVKD. The CDR3 nucleotides are TGTGCCACCAGTGAACCGGGACAGTCCACAGATACGCAGTATTTT. Translating it yields CATSEPGQSTDTQYF.

The rearrangement links TRBV12-5 to TRBJ2-1, with 10 bases fitting TRBD1. After removal of 1 base from V and 8 bases from J, the junction contained 11 bases not matched to a gene. Germline values: CDR1 LGHNT, CDR2 FRNRAP. The CDR3 extends over 17 amino acids. For the CDR3, the DNA is TGTGCTAGTGGTTTGGGGGACGGGGACAGGGGTGTATATGAGCAGTTCTTC. Its protein product is CASGLGDGDRGVYEQFF.

The chain carries TRBV6-5 and TRBJ2-5, with 9 bases that match TRBD2. This CDR3 is built from 14 residues. Germline CDR1 and CDR2: MNHEY and SVGAGI. V was pared by 4 bases and J by 5 bases, with 5 bases of the junction left unmatched. The CDR3 DNA follows: TGTGCCAGCAGTTTTGCGGGGGGGCCCGAGACCCAGTACTTC. Protein: CASSFAGGPETQYF.

V gene TRBV27 combines with J gene TRBJ2-3; D perhaps matches TRBD2 (5 bases). Trimming took off 8 bases at V and 6 bases at J, with 9 bases between the two ends. Germline loops: CDR1 MNHEY, CDR2 SMNVEV (reference sequence). The CDR3 spans 11 residues. The CDR3 DNA is TGTGCCAGCGGACTTGGCGATACGCAGTATTTT. Translating gives CASGLGDTQYF.

The chain is built from TRBV9 and TRBJ2-7; D perhaps matches TRBD1 (6 bases). The germline CDR1 and CDR2 sequences are SGDLS and YYNGEE. CDR3 length equals 14 residues. V was cut by 6 bases and J by 1 base, with 14 bases left in between. In DNA, the CDR3 is TGTGCCAGCAACAAAGGGGGACGTTCCTACGAGCAGTACTTC. This translates into CASNKGGRSYEQYF.

The chain carries TRBV28 and TRBJ1-5; 7 nucleotides align to TRBD1. Germline V gene sequence: CDR1 MDHEN, CDR2 SYDVKM. The CDR3 spans 15 residues. Germline trimming cut 6 bases from V and 0 bases from J; bases unmatched to any gene: 5. The CDR3 DNA reads as TGTGCCAGCAGCCTCGACAGGGATAGCAATCAGCCCCAGCATTTT. The encoded protein is CASSLDRDSNQPQHF.

The chain joins TRBV20-1 to TRBJ1-1, with a possible D match to TRBD1 (6 bases). V lost 3 bases and J 1 base, leaving 9 bases between the germline ends. This CDR3 has 13 residues. Germline assignment: CDR1 DFQATT and CDR2 SNEGSKA (reference sequence). CDR3 amino acids: CSASGQPNTEAFF. The CDR3, as DNA: TGCAGTGCTAGTGGACAGCCGAACACTGAAGCTTTCTTT.

This rearrangement joins TRBV19 to TRBJ2-1, with 10 positions matching TRBD2. The germline V gene encodes CDR1 LNHDA and CDR2 SQIVND (reference sequence). This CDR3 region has 16 residues. The V gene end was trimmed by 4 bases and the J gene end by 3 bases; junction bases not matched to a gene: 6. Here the CDR3 DNA reads TGTGCCAGTAGTACCATAGCGGGGGGTCACTACAATGAGCAGTTCTTC. Its translation: CASSTIAGGHYNEQFF.

The rearrangement joins TRBV6-5 to TRBJ2-5, with a possible D match to TRBD2 (7 bases). CDR1 is MNHEY and CDR2 is SVGAGI in the germline V gene. The CDR3 sequence is 13 residues long. Trimming shortened V by 6 bases and J by 5 bases, and 13 bases separated the two germline ends. CDR3 in amino acids: CASSGGPGETQYF. The DNA for the CDR3 is TGTGCCAGCAGCGGGGGGCCTGGGGAGACCCAGTACTTC.

In this sample, this clone turned up a few times. The chain joins TRBV21-1 to TRBJ2-1; the tabulated D call, TRBD1, remains unverified against the DNA. TRBV21-1 is shown as a pseudogene. The CDR3 sequence is 20 residues long. The CDR3 DNA follows: TGTGCCAGCATCATTTATTTAAGAGATCGGACAGGGGAGGAGTCCGATGAGCAGTTCTTC. Translated, it gives CASIIYLRDRTGEESDEQFF.

V usage is TRBV7-9 and J usage is TRBJ1-2; a possible D gene is TRBD1 (6 bases). Germline CDR1 and CDR2: SEHNR and FQNEAQ (reference sequence). There are 16 residues in the CDR3. The V and J ends lost 0 bases and 3 bases respectively, with 14 bases between them. CDR3 loop: CASSLAGGAGYYGYTF. CDR3 bases: TGTGCCAGCAGCTTAGCAGGGGGTGCGGGCTACTATGGCTACACCTTC. The whole variable domain, filled in from reference TRBV7-9 and TRBJ1-2, reads DTGVSQNPRHKITKRGQNVTFRCDPISEHNRLYWYRQTLGQGPEFLTYFQNEAQLEKSRLLSDRFSAERPKGSFSTLEIQRTEQGDSAMYLCASSLAGGAGYYGYTFGSGTRLTVV.

V gene TRBV19 combines with J gene TRBJ2-3; a weak D match, TRBD2 (7 bases). V lost 10 bases and J lost 0, with 32 bases in between. CDR1 and CDR2 (germline): LNHDA, SQIVND (reference sequence). The CDR3 contains 20 residues. This CDR3 reads CAIHEGEGGKNYPSTDTQYF. The CDR3 DNA follows: TGTGCCATCCATGAGGGGGAGGGGGGGAAGAATTATCCTAGCACAGATACGCAGTATTTT.

Details on this clone: The limits of the CDR3 on the DNA are not certain, so only TCRdb's listed CDR3 is given. The chain joins TRBV27 to TRBJ2-1; TRBD2 is taken as the D call from the table, unchecked against the DNA. The CDR3 has 17 amino acids, counting both end residues. The germline V gene encodes CDR1 MNHEY and CDR2 SMNVEV (reference sequence). The CDR3 region is CASSLSLREAFYNEQFF.

Turning to this clone: The germline gene is not matched at one end of the junction; a read error may be the cause. The chain has TRBV6-5 and TRBJ1-1; the D gene is possibly TRBD1 (5 bases). Per the germline V gene, CDR1 is MNHEY and CDR2 is SVGAGI. The CDR3 runs 15 residues. CDR3 nucleotides: TGTGCCAGCAGTTACTCGGCGGGGCCTGCGGCTGAAGTTTTCTTT. Its translation is CASSYSAGPAAEVFF.

The chain joins TRBV7-2 to TRBJ2-1; TRBD2 matches 8 bases. Germline CDR1 SGHTA, CDR2 FQGNSA. The trim removed 1 base at V and 4 bases at J, leaving 6 bases unmatched. The CDR3 is 16 residues long. The CDR3: CASSLVGGRIYNEQFF. DNA of the CDR3: TGTGCCAGCAGCTTAGTTGGCGGGAGGATTTACAATGAGCAGTTCTTC.

The CDR3 nucleotides read TGTGCCAGCTCAGGGGGCGGCAGCGAGCCCCAGCATTTT. It translates to CASSGGGSEPQHF. The rearrangement joins TRBV18 to TRBJ1-5, with D possibly TRBD1 on 6 matching bases. Between the trimmed V and J ends, which lost 5 bases and 8 bases, there was a span of 13 bases. The CDR3 has 13 amino acids. CDR1 and CDR2 from the germline V gene are KGHSH and LQKENI.

The chain uses TRBV2 and TRBJ2-3; TRBD2 might be the D (5 bases). The CDR3 has 12 amino acids. The germline CDR1 and CDR2 sequences are SNHLY and FYNNEI. CDR3 coding DNA: TGTGCGGTATCGGGGAGCACAGATACGCAGTATTTT. Its translation: CAVSGSTDTQYF.